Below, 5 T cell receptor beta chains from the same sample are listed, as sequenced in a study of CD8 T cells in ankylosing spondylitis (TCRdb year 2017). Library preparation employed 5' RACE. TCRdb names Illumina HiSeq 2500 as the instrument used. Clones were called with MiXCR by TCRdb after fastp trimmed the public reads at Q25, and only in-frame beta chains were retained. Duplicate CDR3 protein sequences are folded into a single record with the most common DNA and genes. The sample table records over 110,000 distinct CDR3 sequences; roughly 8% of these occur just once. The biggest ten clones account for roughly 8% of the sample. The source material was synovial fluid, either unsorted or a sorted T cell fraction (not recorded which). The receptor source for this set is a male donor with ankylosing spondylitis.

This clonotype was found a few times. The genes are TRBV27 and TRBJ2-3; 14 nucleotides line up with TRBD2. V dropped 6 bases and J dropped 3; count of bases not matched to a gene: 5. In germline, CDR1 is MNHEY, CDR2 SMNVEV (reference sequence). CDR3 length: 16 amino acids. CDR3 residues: CASSIRLAGGTDTQYF. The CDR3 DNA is TGTGCCAGCAGCATAAGACTAGCGGGGGGGACAGATACGCAGTATTTT.

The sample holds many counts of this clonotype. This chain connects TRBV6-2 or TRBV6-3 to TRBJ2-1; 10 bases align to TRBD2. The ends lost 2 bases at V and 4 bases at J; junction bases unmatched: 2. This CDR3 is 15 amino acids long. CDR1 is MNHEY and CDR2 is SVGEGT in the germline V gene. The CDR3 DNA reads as TGTGCCAGCAGTTACGGACTAGCGGTATACAATGAGCAGTTCTTC. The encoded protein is CASSYGLAVYNEQFF.

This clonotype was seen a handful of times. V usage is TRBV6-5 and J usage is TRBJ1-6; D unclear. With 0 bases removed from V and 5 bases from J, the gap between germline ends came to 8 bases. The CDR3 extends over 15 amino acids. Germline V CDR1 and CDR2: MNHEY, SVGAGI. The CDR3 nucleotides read TGTGCCAGCAGTTACTCCGAACAGAATAATTCACCCCTCCACTTT. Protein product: CASSYSEQNNSPLHF.

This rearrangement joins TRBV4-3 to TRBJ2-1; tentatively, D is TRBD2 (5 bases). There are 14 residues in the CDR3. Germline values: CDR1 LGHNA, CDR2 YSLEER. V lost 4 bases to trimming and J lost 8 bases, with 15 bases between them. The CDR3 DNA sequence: TGCGCCAGCAGCCGCGGACTGGACGGCGATGAGCAGTTCTTC. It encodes CASSRGLDGDEQFF.

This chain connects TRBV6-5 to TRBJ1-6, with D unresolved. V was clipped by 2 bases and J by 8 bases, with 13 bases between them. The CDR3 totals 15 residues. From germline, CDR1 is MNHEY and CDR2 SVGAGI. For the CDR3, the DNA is TGTGCCAGCAGTTACCGGCAGAAAGAGGATTCACCCCTCCACTTT. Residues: CASSYRQKEDSPLHF.